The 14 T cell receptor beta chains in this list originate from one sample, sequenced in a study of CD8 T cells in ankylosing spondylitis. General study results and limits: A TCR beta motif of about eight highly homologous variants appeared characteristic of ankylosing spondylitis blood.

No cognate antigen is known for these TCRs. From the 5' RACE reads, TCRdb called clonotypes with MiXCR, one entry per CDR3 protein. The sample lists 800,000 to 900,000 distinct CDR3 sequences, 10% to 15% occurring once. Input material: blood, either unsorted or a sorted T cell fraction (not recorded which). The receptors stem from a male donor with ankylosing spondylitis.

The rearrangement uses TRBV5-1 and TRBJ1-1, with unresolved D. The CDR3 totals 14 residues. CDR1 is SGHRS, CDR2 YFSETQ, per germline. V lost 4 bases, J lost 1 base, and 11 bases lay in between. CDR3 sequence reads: CASSPIPGNTEAFF. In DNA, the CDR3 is TGCGCCAGCAGCCCGATCCCAGGGAACACTGAAGCTTTCTTT. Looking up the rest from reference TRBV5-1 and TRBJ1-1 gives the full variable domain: KAGVTQTPRYLIKTRGQQVTLSCSPISGHRSVSWYQQTPGQGLQFLFEYFSETQRNKGNFPGRFSGRQFSNSRSEMNVSTLELGDSALYLCASSPIPGNTEAFFGQGTRLTVV.

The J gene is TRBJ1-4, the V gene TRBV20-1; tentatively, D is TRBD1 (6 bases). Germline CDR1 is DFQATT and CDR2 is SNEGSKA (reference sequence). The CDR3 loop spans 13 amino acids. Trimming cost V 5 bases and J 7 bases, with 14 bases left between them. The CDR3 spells CSARLQGLEKLFF. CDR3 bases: TGCAGTGCTCGGTTGCAGGGGCTTGAAAAACTGTTTTTT.

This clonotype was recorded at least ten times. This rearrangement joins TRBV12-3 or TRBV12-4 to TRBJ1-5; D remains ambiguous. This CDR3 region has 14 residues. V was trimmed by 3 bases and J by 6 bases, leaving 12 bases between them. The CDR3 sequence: CASSFSLLSQPQHF. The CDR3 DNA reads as TGTGCCAGCAGTTTTTCCCTCTTAAGTCAGCCCCAGCATTTT.

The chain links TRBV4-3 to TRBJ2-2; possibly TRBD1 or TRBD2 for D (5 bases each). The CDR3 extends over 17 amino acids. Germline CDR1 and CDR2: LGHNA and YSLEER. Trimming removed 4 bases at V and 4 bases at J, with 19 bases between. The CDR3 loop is CASSPQAVQGVTGELFF. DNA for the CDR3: TGCGCCAGCAGCCCTCAAGCGGTGCAGGGAGTCACCGGGGAGCTGTTTTTT.

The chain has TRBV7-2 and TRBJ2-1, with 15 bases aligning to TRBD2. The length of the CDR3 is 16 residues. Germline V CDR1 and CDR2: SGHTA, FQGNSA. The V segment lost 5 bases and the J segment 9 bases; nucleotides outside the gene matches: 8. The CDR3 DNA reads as TGTGCCAGCAGCCCACGGACTAGCGGGAGGGCCGGTGAGCAGTTCTTC. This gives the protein CASSPRTSGRAGEQFF. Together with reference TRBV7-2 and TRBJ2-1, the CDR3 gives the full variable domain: GAGVSQSPSNKVTEKGKDVELRCDPISGHTALYWYRQSLGQGLEFLIYFQGNSAPDKSGLPSDRFSAERTGGSVSTLTIQRTQQEDSAVYLCASSPRTSGRAGEQFFGPGTRLTVL.

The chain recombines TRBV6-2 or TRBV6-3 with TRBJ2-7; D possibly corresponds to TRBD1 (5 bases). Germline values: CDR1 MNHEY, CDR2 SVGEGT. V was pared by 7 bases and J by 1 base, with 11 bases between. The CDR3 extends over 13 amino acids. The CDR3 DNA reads TGTGCCAGCACGTTAGACAGTTCCTACGAGCAGTACTTC. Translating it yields CASTLDSSYEQYF.

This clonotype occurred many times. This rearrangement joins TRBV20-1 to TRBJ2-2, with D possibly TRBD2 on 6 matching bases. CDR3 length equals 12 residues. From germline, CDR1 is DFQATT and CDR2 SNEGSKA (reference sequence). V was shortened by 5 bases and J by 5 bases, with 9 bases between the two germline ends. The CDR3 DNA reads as TGCAGTGCTTCGGAGGGAACCGGGGAGCTGTTTTTT. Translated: CSASEGTGELFF.

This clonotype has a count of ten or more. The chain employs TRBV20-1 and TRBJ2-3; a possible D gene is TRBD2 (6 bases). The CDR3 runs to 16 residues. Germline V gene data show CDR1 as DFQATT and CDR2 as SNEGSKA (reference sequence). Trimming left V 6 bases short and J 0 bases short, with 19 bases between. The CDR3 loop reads CSALPRGVYSTDTQYF. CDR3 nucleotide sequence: TGCAGTGCCCTTCCTCGCGGGGTCTATAGCACAGATACGCAGTATTTT.

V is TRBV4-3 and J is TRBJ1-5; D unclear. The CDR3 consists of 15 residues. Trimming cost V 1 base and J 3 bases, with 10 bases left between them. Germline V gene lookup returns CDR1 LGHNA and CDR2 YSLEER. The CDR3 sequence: CASSQVAGYNQPQHF. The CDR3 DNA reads TGCGCCAGCAGCCAAGTAGCGGGGTACAATCAGCCCCAGCATTTT.

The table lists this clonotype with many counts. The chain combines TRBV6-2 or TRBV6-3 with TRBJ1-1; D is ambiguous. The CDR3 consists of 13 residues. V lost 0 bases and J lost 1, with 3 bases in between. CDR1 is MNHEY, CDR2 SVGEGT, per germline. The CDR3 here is CASSYSRNTEAFF. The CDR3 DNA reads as TGTGCCAGCAGTTACTCCAGGAACACTGAAGCTTTCTTT.

CDR3 protein: CASSFAGSGYTF. Here the CDR3 DNA reads TGTGCCAGCAGTTTTGCCGGAAGCGGCTACACCTTC. J is TRBJ1-2 and V is TRBV12-3 or TRBV12-4, with D hard to call. This CDR3 has 12 residues. V lost 3 bases to trimming and J lost 8 bases, with 10 bases between them.

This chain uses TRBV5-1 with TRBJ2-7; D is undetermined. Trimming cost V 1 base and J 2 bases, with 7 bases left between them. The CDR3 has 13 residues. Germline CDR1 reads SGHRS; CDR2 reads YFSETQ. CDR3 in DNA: TGCGCCAGCAGCTTGATTGGGCCCTACGAGCAGTACTTC. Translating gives CASSLIGPYEQYF. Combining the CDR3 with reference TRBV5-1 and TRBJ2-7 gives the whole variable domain KAGVTQTPRYLIKTRGQQVTLSCSPISGHRSVSWYQQTPGQGLQFLFEYFSETQRNKGNFPGRFSGRQFSNSRSEMNVSTLELGDSALYLCASSLIGPYEQYFGPGTRLTVT.

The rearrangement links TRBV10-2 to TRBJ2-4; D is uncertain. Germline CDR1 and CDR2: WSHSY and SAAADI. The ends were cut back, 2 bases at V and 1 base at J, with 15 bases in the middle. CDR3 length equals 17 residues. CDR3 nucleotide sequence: TGCGCCAGCAGTGAGCGAGGACCAGCCGAGGCCAAAAACATTCAGTACTTC. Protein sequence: CASSERGPAEAKNIQYF.

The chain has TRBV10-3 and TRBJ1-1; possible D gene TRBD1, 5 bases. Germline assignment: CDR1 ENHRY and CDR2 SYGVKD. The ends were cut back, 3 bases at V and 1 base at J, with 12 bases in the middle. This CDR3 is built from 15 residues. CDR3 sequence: CAISDRWGGNTEAFF. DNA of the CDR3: TGTGCCATCAGTGATCGTTGGGGGGGGAACACTGAAGCTTTCTTT.